These 23 T cell receptor beta chains were all obtained from the same sample, sequenced in a study of T cells after yellow fever vaccination. MiXCR, applied by TCRdb to the 5' RACE reads, yields one record per CDR3 protein. The sample has some 500,000 distinct CDR3 sequences, approximately 13% seen once. The specimen was PBMCs, collected on the day of the yellow fever booster vaccination. These receptors were taken from a man aged 25-45 years who received the YFV17D yellow fever vaccine.

This chain links TRBV19 with TRBJ1-2; D is unclear. V gave up 2 bases and J gave up 6 bases, with 10 bases separating them. The germline CDR1 and CDR2 sequences are LNHDA and SQIVND (reference sequence). The CDR3 contains 13 residues. This CDR3 reads CASSITPKDGYTF. In nucleotides, the CDR3 is TGTGCCAGTAGTATAACACCGAAGGATGGCTACACCTTC.

The genes are TRBV29-1 and TRBJ2-5; 13 nucleotides align to TRBD2. V lost 5 bases to trimming and J lost 1 base; unmatched junction nucleotides: 10. Germline CDR1 SQVTM, CDR2 ANQGSEA. This CDR3 contains 17 residues. The CDR3 DNA reads TGCAGCGTTCCCTCCTCGACTAGCGGGAGGTCCCAAGAGACCCAGTACTTC. As protein: CSVPSSTSGRSQETQYF.

The chain combines TRBV20-1 with TRBJ2-7; 9 bases agree with TRBD2. This CDR3 contains 12 residues. CDR1 is DFQATT, CDR2 SNEGSKA, per germline (reference sequence). J gave up 12 bases and V 5 bases, and 11 bases lay outside the gene matches. Here the CDR3 reads CSARRVAGDPYF. The CDR3 DNA reads TGCAGTGCTCGCAGAGTAGCGGGAGATCCGTACTTC.

This clonotype turned up a few times. The chain joins TRBV7-2 to TRBJ2-1, with 13 positions matching TRBD2. The CDR3 consists of 17 residues. CDR1 is SGHTA and CDR2 is FQGNSA in the germline V gene. The J segment lost 0 bases and the V segment lost 7 bases, leaving 6 bases of the junction unmatched. The CDR3, as DNA: TGTGCCAGCACCGGACTAGCGGGAGCGTCCTCCTACAATGAGCAGTTCTTC. Residues: CASTGLAGASSYNEQFF.

The chain couples TRBV24-1 to TRBJ1-2; D might be TRBD1 (6 bases). The CDR3 contains 13 residues. Germline V lookup: CDR1 KGHDR, CDR2 SFDVKD. V shed 3 bases and J shed 5 bases, with 9 bases lying between them. In DNA, the CDR3 is TGTGCCACCAGTGATCGCCAGGGGTATGGCTACACCTTC. Residues: CATSDRQGYGYTF.

This clonotype was picked up a small number of times. This rearrangement joins TRBV7-2 to TRBJ2-7; the D is unclear. This CDR3 region has 11 residues. Germline CDR1 reads SGHTA; CDR2 reads FQGNSA. V gave up 5 bases and J gave up 6 bases, with 8 bases separating them. The CDR3 protein is CASSPYLEQYF. The CDR3 DNA follows: TGTGCCAGCAGCCCATACCTCGAGCAGTACTTC.

This clonotype turned up a few times. This CDR3 reads CASSRTINTEAFF. DNA for the CDR3: TGTGCCAGCAGCCGGACAATTAACACTGAAGCTTTCTTT. The rearrangement links TRBV5-5 to TRBJ1-1, with D tentatively TRBD1 (5 bases). The V and J ends lost 4 bases and 2 bases respectively, with 9 bases between them. Germline CDR1 reads SGHKS; CDR2 reads YYEKEE (reference sequence). The CDR3 runs to 13 residues.

This clonotype showed up just a few times. The chain employs TRBV5-1 and TRBJ2-3; the match to TRBD2 covers 7 bases. V dropped 8 bases and J dropped 5; count of bases not matched to a gene: 5. CDR1 and CDR2 (germline): SGHRS, YFSETQ. This CDR3 has 12 amino acids. The CDR3 loop reads CASRTSEDTQYF. CDR3 DNA sequence: TGCGCCAGTAGGACTAGTGAAGATACGCAGTATTTT.

V and J are TRBV5-1 and TRBJ2-5; 7 positions match TRBD1. This CDR3 has 15 residues. CDR1 and CDR2 from the germline V gene are SGHRS and YFSETQ. V dropped 4 bases and J dropped 3; count of bases not matched to a gene: 9. The CDR3 loop reads CASSRSGTAKETQYF. The CDR3 DNA reads as TGCGCCAGCAGCCGATCCGGGACAGCCAAAGAGACCCAGTACTTC. Filled out from reference TRBV5-1 and TRBJ2-5, the complete variable domain reads KAGVTQTPRYLIKTRGQQVTLSCSPISGHRSVSWYQQTPGQGLQFLFEYFSETQRNKGNFPGRFSGRQFSNSRSEMNVSTLELGDSALYLCASSRSGTAKETQYFGPGTRLLVL.

A note on this clonotype: At one end the junction does not follow the germline gene, possibly because of a read error. The chain recombines TRBV23-1 with TRBJ2-3; D gene uncertain. TRBV23-1 qualifies as an ORF whose function is uncertain. The CDR3 runs 16 residues. The DNA for the CDR3 is TGCGCCACCAGTCAGCTCAAGGGCCGACGCACAGATACGCAGTATTTT. Its protein is CATSQLKGRRTDTQYF.

In this sample, this clonotype turned up a few times. J is TRBJ2-3 and V is TRBV5-1; D gene uncertain. The V gene's germline CDR1 is SGHRS and CDR2 YFSETQ. V lost 2 bases, J lost 1 base, and 8 bases lay in between. The CDR3 is made up of 14 amino acids. This CDR3 is CASSFQMGTDTQYF. DNA of the CDR3: TGCGCCAGCAGCTTCCAAATGGGCACAGATACGCAGTATTTT.

This chain links TRBV10-3 with TRBJ2-7; D may correspond to TRBD1 or TRBD2 (5 bases each). Trimming pared 11 bases from V and 3 bases from J, leaving 14 bases between. The CDR3 runs 12 residues. Germline V CDR1 and CDR2: ENHRY, SYGVKD. CDR3 in amino acids: CASVGPYYEQYF. CDR3 DNA sequence: TGTGCCTCAGTGGGACCCTACTACGAGCAGTACTTC.

This clonotype was seen a handful of times. V gene TRBV7-3 combines with J gene TRBJ2-2; tentative D call: TRBD1 (5 bases). Germline V lookup: CDR1 SGHTA, CDR2 FQGTGA. V lost 3 bases, J lost 4 bases, and 15 bases lay in between. This CDR3 is built from 16 residues. The CDR3 protein is CASSLEGAVRTGELFF. The CDR3 DNA sequence: TGTGCCAGCAGCTTGGAAGGGGCGGTTCGCACCGGGGAGCTGTTTTTT.

This clonotype was recorded a few times. The V call is TRBV29-1, the J call TRBJ2-5; 8 nucleotides align to TRBD1. CDR3 length: 13 residues. Germline CDR1 is SQVTM and CDR2 is ANQGSEA. Trimming cost V 7 bases and J 4 bases; bases outside gene matches: 8. CDR3 loop: CSALMTGVETQYF. In DNA form, the CDR3 reads TGCAGCGCTCTTATGACAGGGGTAGAGACCCAGTACTTC.

This clonotype has only a few counts. The chain recombines TRBV7-8 with TRBJ2-3, with TRBD1 matching over 7 bases. Losses at the gene ends were 1 base for V and 4 bases for J; bases not matched to a gene: 5. Germline V lookup: CDR1 SGHVS, CDR2 FQNEAQ. The CDR3 extends over 15 amino acids. The CDR3 DNA is TGTGCCAGCAGCTTAGACAGGGGAGACGCAGATACGCAGTATTTT. Translation: CASSLDRGDADTQYF.

The chain carries TRBV7-2 and TRBJ2-1, with TRBD2 matching over 11 bases. Germline V gene data show CDR1 as SGHTA and CDR2 as FQGNSA. J gave up 9 bases and V 4 bases, and 5 bases lay outside the gene matches. This CDR3 is built from 14 residues. The CDR3 DNA follows: TGTGCCAGCAGCTCACTAGCGGGAGATGGTGAGCAGTTCTTC. As protein: CASSSLAGDGEQFF.

This clonotype was picked up a small number of times. This sequence joins TRBV9 and TRBJ2-2; D may be TRBD2 (6 bases). V lost 4 bases, J lost 1 base, and 14 bases lay in between. CDR1 and CDR2 (germline): SGDLS, YYNGEE. The CDR3 runs to 16 residues. The CDR3 loop is CASSPERRENTGELFF. CDR3 coding DNA: TGTGCCAGCAGCCCAGAACGGCGGGAGAACACCGGGGAGCTGTTTTTT.

This clonotype was counted a few times. The genes are TRBV12-3 or TRBV12-4 and TRBJ1-4, with D maybe TRBD1 (5 bases). V lost 5 bases to trimming and J lost 4 bases, with 8 bases between them. The CDR3 extends over 13 amino acids. The chain's CDR3 is CASSLDSNEKLFF. CDR3 in DNA: TGTGCCAGCAGTCTAGACAGTAATGAAAAACTGTTTTTT.

This clonotype has only a few counts. The chain employs TRBV5-4 and TRBJ2-5; possibly TRBD1 or TRBD2 for D (5 bases each). Germline CDR1 SGHNT, CDR2 YYREEE (reference sequence). Trimming cost V 0 bases and J 5 bases, with 17 bases left between them. This CDR3 has 16 amino acids. The CDR3 spells CASSLDGGPSGETQYF. CDR3 DNA sequence: TGTGCCAGCAGCTTGGATGGGGGACCCTCGGGGGAGACCCAGTACTTC.

The rearrangement links TRBV4-3 to TRBJ2-2; 13 bases match TRBD2. CDR1 LGHNA and CDR2 YSLEER come from the germline V gene. V lost 2 bases to trimming and J lost 10 bases; unmatched junction nucleotides: 7. This CDR3 contains 16 residues. The CDR3 nucleotides are TGCGCCAGCAGCCAATTACCGGGACTAGCGGGAACGGAGCTGTTTTTT. The encoded protein is CASSQLPGLAGTELFF.

There are a few counts of this clonotype. This sequence joins TRBV20-1 and TRBJ2-1; TRBD2 agrees at 9 bases. CDR3 length equals 15 residues. Germline loops: CDR1 DFQATT, CDR2 SNEGSKA (reference sequence). The V segment lost 6 bases and the J segment 5 bases; nucleotides outside the gene matches: 11. CDR3 nucleotides: TGCAGTGCGAATTGGGTTAGCGGGAGTAACAATGAGCAGTTCTTC. Amino acid sequence: CSANWVSGSNNEQFF.

This clonotype was recorded a few times. The chain couples TRBV7-9 to TRBJ1-3; the D is unclear. Germline V gene sequence: CDR1 SEHNR, CDR2 FQNEAQ (reference sequence). The CDR3 covers 16 residues. Trimming pared 5 bases from V and 0 bases from J, leaving 14 bases between. The CDR3 is CASSHTSPRSGNTIYF. DNA for the CDR3: TGTGCCAGCAGCCACACAAGTCCCCGCTCTGGAAACACCATATATTTT. The whole variable domain, remainder taken from reference TRBV7-9 and TRBJ1-3, is DTGVSQNPRHKITKRGQNVTFRCDPISEHNRLYWYRQTLGQGPEFLTYFQNEAQLEKSRLLSDRFSAERPKGSFSTLEIQRTEQGDSAMYLCASSHTSPRSGNTIYFGEGSWLTVV.

This chain links TRBV19 with TRBJ2-7, with TRBD2 identical over 9 bases. The CDR3 length is 15 residues. From germline, CDR1 is LNHDA and CDR2 SQIVND (reference sequence). V was pared by 1 base and J by 2 bases, with 3 bases of the junction left unmatched. This CDR3 is CASSIGRGRAYEQYF. The CDR3 DNA is TGTGCCAGTAGTATAGGCCGCGGGAGGGCCTACGAGCAGTACTTC.